The rows below give T cell receptor beta chains drawn from one sample of a study of graft-versus-host responses after intestinal transplantation. Sequencing used immunoSEQ multiplex PCR; TCRdb keeps in-frame clones, though not all of them. The sample has about 97,000 clones, 80% to 95% seen once; the top ten hold around 15%. The sequencing used PBMCs, collected around 68 weeks after intestinal transplant. These TCRs come from a human patient who received an intestinal transplant, so some T cells may come from the graft donor. The CDR3 runs from the conserved cysteine through the conserved F or W. A D gene is named only where the DNA matches it firmly. Size tells how often a clone was seen (once, few, many) or the class of an expanded clone, and some rows leave it out.

J gene | clone size | D gene | V gene | CDR3 DNA | CDR3 protein
TRBJ1-5 | . | . | TRBV6-1 | TGTGCCAGCGATCTGGAAGGGAACAATCAGCCCCAGCATTTT | CASDLEGNNQPQHF
TRBJ1-5 | . | . | TRBV5-6 | TGTGCCAGCAGCTTGACCGCCAGACAGGATCAGCCCCAGCATTTT | CASSLTARQDQPQHF
TRBJ1-1 | . | . | TRBV5-1 | TGCGCCAGCAGCTACATAGATCACCGGGGCCAGGAGGCTTTCTTT | CASSYIDHRGQEAFF
TRBJ2-1 | . | TRBD2 | TRBV4-2 | TGTGCCAGCAGCCAAGATTGGGCGTCCGGGACTACTCCCTACAATGAGCAGTTCTTC | CASSQDWASGTTPYNEQFF
TRBJ2-7 | . | TRBD1 | TRBV9 | TGTGCCAGCAGCTTTGGACAGGGGAGCTCCTACGAGCAGTACTTC | CASSFGQGSSYEQYF
TRBJ1-2 | . | TRBD1 | TRBV5-1 | TGCGCCAGCAGCTTCAGGGGGACAGGGCAGGGCTACACCTTC | CASSFRGTGQGYTF
TRBJ2-5 | . | . | TRBV29-1 | TGCAGCGTTGAAGACACAGCGACCCAAGAGACCCAGTACTTC | CSVEDTATQETQYF
TRBJ2-2 | . | TRBD1 | TRBV9 | TGTGCCAGCAGCCCGCGACAGGGGGCGCGGACCGGGGAGCTGTTTTTT | CASSPRQGARTGELFF
TRBJ1-6 | . | . | TRBV7-3 | TGTGCCAGCAGCCCGACCCCGGGACGGAGTAGCTCCTATAATTCACCCCTCCACTTT | CASSPTPGRSSSYNSPLHF
TRBJ2-6 | . | TRBD1 | TRBV11-2 | TGTGCCAGCAGCCCCCCCGGACAGGGATCCGGGGCCAACGTCCTGACTTTC | CASSPPGQGSGANVLTF
TRBJ2-1 | once | . | TRBV6-6 | TGTGCCAGCACCCCACTGCCGAGCTCCTACAATGAGCAGTTCTTC | CASTPLPSSYNEQFF
TRBJ2-7 | . | . | TRBV7-3 | TGTGCCAGCAGCGCATACAGAAACTACGAGCAGTACTTC | CASSAYRNYEQYF
TRBJ1-1 | . | TRBD1 | TRBV5-4 | TGTGCCAGCAGCTTGCGGGGACAGGGGACCCTGGTGAACACTGAAGCTTTCTTT | CASSLRGQGTLVNTEAFF
TRBJ1-2 | . | . | TRBV5-1 | TGCGCCAGCAGCTACACCGACCAAAGGGGTACCACCTTC | CASSYTDQRGTTF
TRBJ2-7 | . | . | TRBV7-8 | TGTGCCAGCAGCTTAGGTAGGGGAACCGAGCAGTACTTC | CASSLGRGTEQYF
TRBJ1-1 | . | . | TRBV7-3 | TGTGCCAGCAGCTTAAATGGGGAGAGGGCGAACACTGAAGCTTTCTTT | CASSLNGERANTEAFF
TRBJ1-1 | . | . | TRBV6-1 | TGTGCCAGCAGACTCAGGGTAAGAGGCACTGAAGCTTTCTTT | CASRLRVRGTEAFF
TRBJ1-1 | few | TRBD1 | TRBV10-1 | TGCGCCAGCGGGACAGGCGGAACTGAAGCTTTCTTT | CASGTGGTEAFF
TRBJ2-5 | . | . | TRBV7-9 | TGTGCCAGCAGCTTAGTATCAGGGGAAGAGACCCAGTACTTC | CASSLVSGEETQYF
TRBJ2-7 | . | . | TRBV7-9 | TGTGCCAGCAGCCCGAGAGGGGACTTCTACGAGCAGTACTTC | CASSPRGDFYEQYF
TRBJ1-3 | . | . | TRBV10-3 | TGTGCCATCAGAGACAGTCTCTCTGGAAACACCATATATTTT | CAIRDSLSGNTIYF
TRBJ1-2 | . | . | TRBV4-1 | TGCGCCAGCAGATCGGTAGGCCGAGGGGCCTATGGCTACACCTTC | CASRSVGRGAYGYTF
TRBJ1-5 | . | . | TRBV15 | TGTGCCACCAGCAGATCAGGGACGGTCAATCAGCCCCAGCATTTT | CATSRSGTVNQPQHF
TRBJ2-7 | . | . | TRBV11-2 | TGTGCCAGCAGATGGAACGAGGGGGTGGGGGAGCAGTACTTC | CASRWNEGVGEQYF
TRBJ1-1 | . | TRBD1 | TRBV18 | TGTGCCAGCTCTTCCGCAGGGGGCACTGAAGCTTTCTTT | CASSSAGGTEAFF
TRBJ2-4 | . | TRBD1 | TRBV7-7 | TGTGCTAGCAGCAGAGAGGGCCTTTTTGGACAGGGGAAAAACATTCAGTACTTC | CASSREGLFGQGKNIQYF
TRBJ1-2 | . | TRBD1 | TRBV7-9 | TGTGCCAGCAGCCCGGGACAGGGGGATGGCTACACCTTC | CASSPGQGDGYTF
TRBJ1-2 | . | . | TRBV19 | TGTGCCAGTAGTACCACCCCCGGGCGGAGAAACTATGGCTACACCTTC | CASSTTPGRRNYGYTF
TRBJ1-2 | . | TRBD1 | TRBV10-2 | TGCGCCAGCAGTGAGTCCGGGACAGGGGAATTTGATGGCTACACCTTC | CASSESGTGEFDGYTF
TRBJ1-2 | . | . | TRBV19 | TGTGCCAGTAGTATCCCCAACCTCTATGGCTACACCTTC | CASSIPNLYGYTF
TRBJ2-1 | . | . | TRBV15 | TGTGCCACCAGCAGGCAACGGGGGAGCTCCTACAATGAGCAGTTCTTC | CATSRQRGSSYNEQFF
TRBJ1-2 | once | TRBD1 | TRBV11-2 | TGTGCCAGCAGCCGAGGGACAGGGCGCTATGGCTACACCTTC | CASSRGTGRYGYTF
TRBJ1-1 | few | . | TRBV11-3 | TGTGCCAGCAGCCGAGACAGGAACACTGAAGCTTTCTTT | CASSRDRNTEAFF
TRBJ1-1 | . | . | TRBV5-1 | TGCGCCAGCAGCTTGGTAAGGCAGGGAGAGGCTGAAGCTTTCTTT | CASSLVRQGEAEAFF
TRBJ2-7 | . | TRBD2 | TRBV6-4 | TGTGCCAGCAGTGCGGAAGCGGGGGGGCCCTACGAGCAGTACTTC | CASSAEAGGPYEQYF